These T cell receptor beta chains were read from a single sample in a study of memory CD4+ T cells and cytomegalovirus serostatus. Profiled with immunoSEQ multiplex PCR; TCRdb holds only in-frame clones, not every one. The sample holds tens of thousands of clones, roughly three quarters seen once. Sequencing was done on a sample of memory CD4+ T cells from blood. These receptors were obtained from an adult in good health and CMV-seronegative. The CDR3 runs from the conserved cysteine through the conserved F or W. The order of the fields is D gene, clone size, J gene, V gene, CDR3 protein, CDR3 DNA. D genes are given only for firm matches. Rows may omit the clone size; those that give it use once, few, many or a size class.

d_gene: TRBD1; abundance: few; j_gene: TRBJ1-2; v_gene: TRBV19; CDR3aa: CASSRSGGADYGYTF; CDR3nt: TGTGCCAGTAGCCGATCAGGGGGCGCGGACTATGGCTACACCTTC
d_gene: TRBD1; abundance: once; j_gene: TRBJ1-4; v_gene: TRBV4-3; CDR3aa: CASSQGQGALREKLFF; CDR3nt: TGCGCCAGCAGCCAAGGCCAGGGGGCGCTCCGTGAAAAACTGTTTTTT
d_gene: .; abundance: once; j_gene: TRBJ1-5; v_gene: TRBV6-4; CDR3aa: CASIADSNNQPQHF; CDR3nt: TGTGCCAGCATCGCGGACAGTAACAATCAGCCCCAGCATTTT
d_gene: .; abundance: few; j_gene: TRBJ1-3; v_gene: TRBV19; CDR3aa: CASSIMGASGNTIYF; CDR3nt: TGTGCCAGTAGTATAATGGGGGCGTCTGGAAACACCATATATTTT
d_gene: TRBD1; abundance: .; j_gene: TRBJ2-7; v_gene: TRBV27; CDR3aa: CASSRQGGTYEQYF; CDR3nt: TGTGCCAGCAGCCGACAGGGGGGAACCTACGAGCAGTACTTC
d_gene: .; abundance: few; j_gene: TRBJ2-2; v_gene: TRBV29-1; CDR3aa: CSAEPNTGELFF; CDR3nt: TGCAGCGCCGAGCCCAACACCGGGGAGCTGTTTTTT
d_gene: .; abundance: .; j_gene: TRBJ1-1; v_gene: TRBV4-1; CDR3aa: CASSQAPPAVNTEAFF; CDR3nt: TGCGCCAGCAGCCAAGCCCCCCCGGCAGTGAACACTGAAGCTTTCTTT
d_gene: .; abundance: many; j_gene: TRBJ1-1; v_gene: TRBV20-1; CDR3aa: CSRAQGTEAFF; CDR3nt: TGCAGCCGGGCCCAGGGTACTGAAGCTTTCTTT
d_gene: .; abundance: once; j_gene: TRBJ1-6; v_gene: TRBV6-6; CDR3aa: CASSYREDNSPLHF; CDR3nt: TGTGCCAGCAGTTACCGGGAAGATAATTCACCCCTCCACTTT
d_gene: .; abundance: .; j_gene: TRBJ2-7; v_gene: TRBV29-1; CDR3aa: CSVARGSNYEQYF; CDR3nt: TGCAGCGTTGCTAGGGGGTCTAACTACGAGCAGTACTTC
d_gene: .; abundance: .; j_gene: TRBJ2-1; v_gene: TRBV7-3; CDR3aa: CASSLRPGLDEQFF; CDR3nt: TGTGCCAGCAGCTTAAGGCCCGGGTTGGATGAGCAGTTCTTC
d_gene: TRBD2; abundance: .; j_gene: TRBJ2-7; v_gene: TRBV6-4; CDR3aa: CASSLQLADSSYEQYF; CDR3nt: TGTGCCAGCAGTCTTCAACTAGCGGACAGCTCCTACGAGCAGTACTTC
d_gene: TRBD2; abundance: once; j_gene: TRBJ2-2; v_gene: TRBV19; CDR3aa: CASSRGSGRANTGELFF; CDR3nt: TGTGCCAGTAGTCGGGGTAGCGGGAGGGCGAACACCGGGGAGCTGTTTTTT
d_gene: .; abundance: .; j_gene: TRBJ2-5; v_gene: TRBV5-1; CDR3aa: CASEGVGGETQYF; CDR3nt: TGCGCCAGCGAAGGAGTGGGTGGCGAGACCCAGTACTTC
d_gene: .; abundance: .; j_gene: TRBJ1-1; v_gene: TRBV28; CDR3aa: CASSDGSLNTEAFF; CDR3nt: TGTGCCAGCAGTGACGGGTCCTTGAACACTGAAGCTTTCTTT
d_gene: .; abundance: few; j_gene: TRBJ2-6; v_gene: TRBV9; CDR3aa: CASSVGAGGLSGANVLTF; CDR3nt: TGTGCCAGCAGCGTAGGGGCAGGGGGACTCTCTGGGGCCAACGTCCTGACTTTC
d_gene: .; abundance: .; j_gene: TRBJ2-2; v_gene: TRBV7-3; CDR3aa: CAAGATTGELFF; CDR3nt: TGTGCAGCCGGGGCAACCACCGGGGAGCTGTTTTTT